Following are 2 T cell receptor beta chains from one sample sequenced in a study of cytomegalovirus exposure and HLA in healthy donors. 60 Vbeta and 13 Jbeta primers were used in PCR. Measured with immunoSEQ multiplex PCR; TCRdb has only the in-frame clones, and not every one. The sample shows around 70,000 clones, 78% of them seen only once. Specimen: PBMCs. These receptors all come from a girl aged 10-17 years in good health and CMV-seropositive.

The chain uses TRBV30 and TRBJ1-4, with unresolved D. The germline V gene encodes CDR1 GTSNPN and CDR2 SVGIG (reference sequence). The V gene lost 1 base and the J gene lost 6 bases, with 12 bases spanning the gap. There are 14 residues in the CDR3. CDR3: CAWSGGVIYEKLFF. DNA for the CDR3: TGTGCCTGGAGTGGCGGGGTTATCTATGAAAAACTGTTTTTT. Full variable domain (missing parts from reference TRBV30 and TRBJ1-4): SQTIHQWPATLVQPVGSPLSLECTVEGTSNPNLYWYRQAAGRGLQLLFYSVGIGQISSEVPQNLSASRPQDRQFILSSKKLLLSDSGFYLCAWSGGVIYEKLFFGSGTQLSVL.

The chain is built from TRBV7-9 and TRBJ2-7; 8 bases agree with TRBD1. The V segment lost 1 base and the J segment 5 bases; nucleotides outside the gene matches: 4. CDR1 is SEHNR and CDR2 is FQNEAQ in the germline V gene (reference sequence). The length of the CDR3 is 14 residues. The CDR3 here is CASSLGQGFDEQYF. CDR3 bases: TGTGCCAGCAGCTTAGGACAGGGGTTCGACGAGCAGTACTTC.